A selection of T cell receptor beta chains follows, all from one sample in a study of PD-L1 blockade in urothelial cancer. Profiled with immunoSEQ multiplex PCR; TCRdb holds only in-frame clones, not every one. This sample has about 88,000 clones, with 90% to 95% found just once. Sequenced here: PBMCs, sampled around atezolizumab (anti-PD-L1) treatment. Receptors originate from a man between 60 and 75 years old with urothelial cancer. Each CDR3 is given with its conserved first and last residue. A D gene is named only where the DNA matches it firmly. Some rows have no size entry. The others give once, few or many, or a class for an expanded clone.

clone_size	j_call	v_call	d_call	cdr3_nt	cdr3_aa
NA	TRBJ2-1	TRBV7-9	TRBD1	TGTGCCAGCAGCCGGGGACCAGGGGGCTACAATGAGCAGTTCTTC	CASSRGPGGYNEQFF
NA	TRBJ2-7	TRBV9	NA	TGTGCCAGCAGCGTATCCCCGGGTAGCGGATCCCCGGGGGAGCAGTACTTC	CASSVSPGSGSPGEQYF
NA	TRBJ2-2	TRBV7-2	NA	TGTGCCAGCAGCGTAGACGGCGGGGAGCTGTTTTTT	CASSVDGGELFF
NA	TRBJ2-1	TRBV5-1	TRBD2	TGCGCCAGCAGCGATACTAGCGGCAACAATGAGCAGTTCTTC	CASSDTSGNNEQFF
NA	TRBJ2-3	TRBV14	NA	TGTGCCAGCAGCCACTCTAGCGTGGGGACAGATACGCAGTATTTT	CASSHSSVGTDTQYF
NA	TRBJ2-1	TRBV6-1	NA	TGTGCCACCGAGGGGGATCTTAATGAGCAGTTCTTC	CATEGDLNEQFF
NA	TRBJ2-1	TRBV7-2	NA	TGTGCCAGCAGCTCCGGGACCTACAATGAGCAGTTCTTC	CASSSGTYNEQFF
NA	TRBJ2-3	TRBV7-9	TRBD2	TGTGCCAGCAGCTTTTGGATAGCGGGAGGGTTAGATACGCAGTATTTT	CASSFWIAGGLDTQYF
NA	TRBJ2-1	TRBV13	TRBD1	TGTGCCAGCAGCTCCCAGGGGGCGGCTCTTTACAATGAGCAGTTCTTC	CASSSQGAALYNEQFF
NA	TRBJ2-7	TRBV18	NA	TGTGCCAGCTCACCACCGGGGGGAACCTACGAGCAGTACTTC	CASSPPGGTYEQYF
once	TRBJ2-7	TRBV30	TRBD1	TGTGCCTGGAGACCCCCGGACAGGGTATTTTTCGAGCAGTACTTC	CAWRPPDRVFFEQYF
NA	TRBJ1-6	TRBV7-3	TRBD1	TGTGCCAGCAGTCTAGCGACAGGGGGCTATTCACCCCTCCACTTT	CASSLATGGYSPLHF
NA	TRBJ1-6	TRBV30	TRBD1	TGTGCCTGGGCTGATGTGGGACAGGGGGAATCACCCCTCCACTTT	CAWADVGQGESPLHF
NA	TRBJ1-4	TRBV15	NA	TGTGCCACCAGCAGAGTCGGGAATGAAAAACTGTTTTTT	CATSRVGNEKLFF
once	TRBJ1-3	TRBV6-5	TRBD1	TGTGCCAGCAGTTCCCCCGGGACAGCTGGAAACACCATATATTTT	CASSSPGTAGNTIYF
few	TRBJ2-7	TRBV6-5	NA	TGTGCCAGCACGGCGGGCTACGAGCAGTACTTC	CASTAGYEQYF
NA	TRBJ2-7	TRBV27	TRBD2	TGTGCCAGCAGTTTAGTCTCCCGGGAGGGCTACGAGCAGTACTTC	CASSLVSREGYEQYF
NA	TRBJ1-2	TRBV11-2	TRBD1	TGTGCCAGCAGCCCCGACCCAGGGGGCAACTATGGCTACACCTTC	CASSPDPGGNYGYTF
once	TRBJ2-7	TRBV7-2	NA	TGTGCCAGCAGCCCTAGGACAGATTACGAGCAGTACTTC	CASSPRTDYEQYF
NA	TRBJ2-7	TRBV7-2	NA	TGTGCCAGCAGCTTAGCGCTACGTGGCGAGCAGTACTTC	CASSLALRGEQYF
NA	TRBJ2-1	TRBV6-1	NA	TGTGCCAGCAGGGAGGAGCAGGAGCAGTTCTTC	CASREEQEQFF
NA	TRBJ1-5	TRBV6-6	NA	TGTGCCAGCAGTTATTCAGAACGCAATCAGCCCCAGCATTTT	CASSYSERNQPQHF
NA	TRBJ1-2	TRBV19	NA	TGTGCCAGTAGTAATCTCTATGGCTACACCTTC	CASSNLYGYTF
NA	TRBJ2-7	TRBV7-6	TRBD1	TGTGCCAGCAGCGAGCGGACAGGAATGTACGAGCAGTACTTC	CASSERTGMYEQYF
NA	TRBJ2-5	TRBV28	NA	TGTGCCAGCAGCACCCCGTCCGCGCGAGAGACCCAGTACTTC	CASSTPSARETQYF
NA	TRBJ1-4	TRBV5-6	NA	TGTGCCAGCAGCTTGGCGGTGCTTGGAAAACTGTTTTTT	CASSLAVLGKLFF
NA	TRBJ2-1	TRBV19	NA	TGTGCCAGTGGGAAAACTAGCCTCGGTAGGCAGTTCTTC	CASGKTSLGRQFF
NA	TRBJ2-7	TRBV6-5	NA	TGTGCCAGCAGTTACTCGATTCGCTCAGGGTCCTACGAGCAGTACTTC	CASSYSIRSGSYEQYF
NA	TRBJ2-1	TRBV5-1	NA	TGCGCCAGCACGCCATTCCTCAGGGACAATGAGCAGTTCTTC	CASTPFLRDNEQFF
NA	TRBJ1-3	TRBV9	NA	TGTGCCAGCAGCGTAGTAGGGGCTATTGGAAACACCATATATTTT	CASSVVGAIGNTIYF
NA	TRBJ2-2	TRBV2	TRBD1	TGTGCCAGCAGTCCGGGACAGGGTCCGGGCACCGGGGAGCTGTTTTTT	CASSPGQGPGTGELFF
once	TRBJ2-1	TRBV4-3	NA	TGCGCCAGCAGCCAAATGACTAGTTTCTATGAGCAGTTCTTC	CASSQMTSFYEQFF
NA	TRBJ2-6	TRBV4-3	NA	TGCGCCAGCAGCAAAGGAGGCGGAGAATTCTCTGGGGCCAACGTCCTGACTTTC	CASSKGGGEFSGANVLTF
NA	TRBJ2-1	TRBV6-1	NA	TGTGCCAGCACCACGACAGCCCACTCCTACAATGAGCAGTTCTTC	CASTTTAHSYNEQFF
NA	TRBJ2-7	TRBV4-3	NA	TGCGCCAGCAGCCAAGAGGCTAGCTGGGCCTACGAGCAGTACTTC	CASSQEASWAYEQYF
NA	TRBJ1-4	TRBV28	NA	TGTGCCAGCAGCAACTCTGCCATGTCACTGTTTTTT	CASSNSAMSLFF
NA	TRBJ2-7	TRBV7-8	TRBD2	TGTGCCAGCAGCTTAAATCGGGGGGGAGGCTACGAGCAGTACTTC	CASSLNRGGGYEQYF
few	TRBJ1-1	TRBV7-9	NA	TGTGCCAGCAGCGAGACCAGCGGAGCTTTCTTT	CASSETSGAFF
NA	TRBJ2-1	TRBV19	TRBD2	TGTGCCAGCAACCCCTGGACTAGCGGGGGACAAGCGCAGTTCTTC	CASNPWTSGGQAQFF